Below, 21 T cell receptor beta chains from the same sample are listed, as sequenced in a study of T cell responses to AZD1222 COVID-19 vaccine. Here immunoSEQ multiplex PCR was the method, and the copy in TCRdb shows in-frame clones only, minus some. The table shows 180,000 or so clones, with about 88% occurring only once. The sample was peripheral blood, taken 28 days after the second AZD1222 dose. These receptors all come from an adult who received the AZD1222 COVID-19 vaccine.

This chain joins TRBV28 and TRBJ1-2; no firm D call. The CDR3 has 14 amino acids. Per the germline V gene, CDR1 is MDHEN and CDR2 is SYDVKM. The V and J ends lost 5 bases and 4 bases respectively, with 14 bases between them. The DNA for the CDR3 is TGTGCCAGCAGTCCGCCGGGAGGTCCCTATGGCTACACCTTC. It specifies CASSPPGGPYGYTF.

The chain links TRBV6-5 to TRBJ2-4; TRBD1 matches at 10 bases. The J segment lost 7 bases and the V segment lost 7 bases, leaving 10 bases of the junction unmatched. Looked up from germline, CDR1 is MNHEY and CDR2 is SVGAGI. CDR3 length equals 15 residues. CDR3 sequence (DNA): TGTGCCAGCACCACTCGGACAGGGGGAGGCAACATTCAGTACTTC. This codes for CASTTRTGGGNIQYF.

The chain combines TRBV24-1 with TRBJ2-1; D tentatively fits TRBD1 or TRBD2 (5 bases each). This CDR3 contains 16 residues. V dropped 4 bases and J dropped 1 base, with 13 bases sitting between them. In germline, CDR1 is KGHDR, CDR2 SFDVKD. The DNA of the CDR3 is TGTGCCACCAGTGACTACGGGACGGAATCCTACAATGAGCAGTTCTTC. Translated: CATSDYGTESYNEQFF.

This chain links TRBV6-5 with TRBJ2-7; 12 positions match TRBD2. This CDR3 has 15 residues. CDR1 and CDR2 from the germline V gene are MNHEY and SVGAGI. V dropped 4 bases and J dropped 3; count of bases not matched to a gene: 4. The CDR3, as DNA: TGTGCCAGCAGTTCGACTAGCGGGAGCGTCTACGAGCAGTACTTC. Protein: CASSSTSGSVYEQYF.

This clone appeared a single time. The rearrangement joins TRBV19 to TRBJ2-7; 7 nucleotides agree with TRBD1. With 2 bases clipped from V and 6 bases from J, the junction kept 10 bases outside the gene matches. CDR1 is LNHDA, CDR2 SQIVND, per germline (reference sequence). The CDR3 totals 15 residues. The CDR3 loop is CASSITGQVTGEQYF. CDR3 bases: TGTGCCAGTAGTATAACCGGACAGGTTACCGGCGAGCAGTACTTC.

This chain links TRBV5-4 with TRBJ2-2, with 8 bases lining up with TRBD1. CDR1 is SGHNT and CDR2 is YYREEE in the germline V gene (reference sequence). The CDR3 totals 17 residues. Trimming at V came to 0 bases and at J to 4 bases, leaving 8 bases not matched to a gene. In DNA, the CDR3 is TGTGCCAGCAGCTTGGTGGCCGGGACAGGCTTCACCGGGGAGCTGTTTTTT. Residues: CASSLVAGTGFTGELFF.

The chain joins TRBV7-9 to TRBJ2-7; 14 positions agree with TRBD2. V trimming: 5 bases; J trimming: 4 bases; junction bases outside the gene matches: 4. The length of the CDR3 is 15 residues. Germline V gene lookup returns CDR1 SEHNR and CDR2 FQNEAQ (reference sequence). Written as DNA, the CDR3 is TGTGCCAGCAGCCTCGGGACTAGCGGGGGTTACGAGCAGTACTTC. Translated: CASSLGTSGGYEQYF.

The chain couples TRBV28 to TRBJ1-5, with no clear D. This CDR3 has 12 residues. Germline loops: CDR1 MDHEN, CDR2 SYDVKM. Trimming removed 1 base at V and 9 bases at J, with 7 bases between. The CDR3 DNA is TGTGCCAGCAGTTTATCCCTAACGCCCCAGCATTTT. Translated: CASSLSLTPQHF.

The chain is built from TRBV28 and TRBJ2-6, with no clear D. The CDR3 length is 13 residues. Trimming stripped 2 bases from V and 3 bases from J, with 2 bases between. Germline V gives CDR1 MDHEN, CDR2 SYDVKM. The CDR3 DNA reads TGTGCCAGCAGTTTAGGTGGGGCCAACGTCCTGACTTTC. Amino acids: CASSLGGANVLTF. Looking up the rest from reference TRBV28 and TRBJ2-6 gives the full variable domain: DVKVTQSSRYLVKRTGEKVFLECVQDMDHENMFWYRQDPGLGLRLIYFSYDVKMKEKGDIPEGYSVSREKKERFSLILESASTNQTSMYLCASSLGGANVLTFGAGSRLTVL.

This chain joins TRBV7-9 and TRBJ2-5; no clear D. CDR3 length: 18 residues. Trimming left V 1 base short and J 1 base short, with 19 bases between. CDR1 is SEHNR, CDR2 FQNEAQ, per germline (reference sequence). This chain's CDR3 is CASSLEPLSVTPQETQYF. CDR3 DNA sequence: TGTGCCAGCAGCTTAGAGCCTCTCTCGGTGACACCCCAAGAGACCCAGTACTTC.

The chain combines TRBV7-3 with TRBJ2-3; no clear D. Germline-derived CDR1 and CDR2 are SGHTA and FQGTGA. The CDR3 is 14 residues long. V dropped 5 bases and J dropped 2 bases, with 11 bases sitting between them. The CDR3 bases are TGTGCCAGCAGCCGCACGGGCTACACAGATACGCAGTATTTT. It encodes CASSRTGYTDTQYF.

The CDR3 reads CASSLQGRSEQFF. CDR3 DNA sequence: TGTGCCAGCAGCCTTCAGGGAAGGAGTGAGCAGTTCTTC. The chain combines TRBV7-3 with TRBJ2-1, with TRBD1 as a possible D gene (5 bases). Trimming took 5 bases from V and 9 from J, leaving 14 bases between them. The CDR3 has 13 amino acids. Per germline, CDR1 SGHTA and CDR2 FQGTGA. The full variable domain, completed using reference TRBV7-3 and TRBJ2-1, is GAGVSQTPSNKVTEKGKYVELRCDPISGHTALYWYRQSLGQGPEFLIYFQGTGAADDSGLPNDRFFAVRPEGSVSTLKIQRTERGDSAVYLCASSLQGRSEQFFGPGTRLTVL.

The table lists this clone with a few counts. The rearrangement joins TRBV28 to TRBJ2-1; the match to TRBD2 covers 10 bases. The V gene end was trimmed by 2 bases and the J gene end by 7 bases; junction bases not matched to a gene: 2. The CDR3 runs 14 residues. Germline V gene lookup returns CDR1 MDHEN and CDR2 SYDVKM. CDR3 DNA sequence: TGTGCCAGCAGTTTAACTAGCGGGAAGAATGAGCAGTTCTTC. This encodes CASSLTSGKNEQFF.

This chain uses TRBV6-2 or TRBV6-3 with TRBJ1-5, with D maybe TRBD1 (5 bases). The ends were cut back, 2 bases at V and 1 base at J, with 24 bases in the middle. The CDR3 is made up of 20 amino acids. The V gene's germline CDR1 is MNHEY and CDR2 SVGEGT. The CDR3 DNA reads TGTGCCAGCAGTTACCAGTTAGTTGCGGGGACGGACCCCAGCAATCAGCCCCAGCATTTT. The encoded protein is CASSYQLVAGTDPSNQPQHF.

The CDR3 sequence is CASSSPSGGRYNEQFF. The CDR3 DNA reads as TGTGCCAGCAGCTCACCTTCGGGAGGCCGATACAATGAGCAGTTCTTC. The chain is built from TRBV7-2 and TRBJ2-1, with TRBD2 identical over 7 bases. Germline trimming cut 4 bases from V and 4 bases from J; bases unmatched to any gene: 10. Per the germline V gene, CDR1 is SGHTA and CDR2 is FQGNSA. The CDR3 spans 16 residues. The entire variable domain, with the rest obtained from reference TRBV7-2 and TRBJ2-1, is as follows: GAGVSQSPSNKVTEKGKDVELRCDPISGHTALYWYRQSLGQGLEFLIYFQGNSAPDKSGLPSDRFSAERTGGSVSTLTIQRTQQEDSAVYLCASSSPSGGRYNEQFFGPGTRLTVL.

V gene TRBV5-5 combines with J gene TRBJ2-1; D might be TRBD2 (5 bases). The CDR3 spans 16 residues. Trimming stripped 4 bases from V and 2 bases from J, with 16 bases between. The V gene's germline CDR1 is SGHKS and CDR2 YYEKEE (reference sequence). CDR3: CASSATGEGPYNEQFF. The CDR3 bases are TGTGCCAGCAGCGCGACCGGGGAAGGTCCCTACAATGAGCAGTTCTTC. Supplemented by reference TRBV5-5 and TRBJ2-1, the full variable domain reads DAGVTQSPTHLIKTRGQQVTLRCSPISGHKSVSWYQQVLGQGPQFIFQYYEKEERGRGNFPDRFSARQFPNYSSELNVNALLLGDSALYLCASSATGEGPYNEQFFGPGTRLTVL.

The V call is TRBV11-3, the J call TRBJ2-3; D might be TRBD2 (5 bases). Germline V lookup: CDR1 SGHNT, CDR2 YENEEA. The CDR3 consists of 12 residues. V dropped 5 bases and J dropped 7 bases, with 10 bases sitting between them. This CDR3 is CASSPADYTQYF. The CDR3 DNA reads TGTGCCAGCAGCCCGGCGGACTATACGCAGTATTTT.

V is TRBV7-8 and J is TRBJ2-7, with D possibly matching TRBD2 (6 bases). This CDR3 has 15 amino acids. In germline, CDR1 is SGHVS, CDR2 FQNEAQ. V gave up 3 bases and J gave up 6 bases, with 18 bases separating them. CDR3 DNA sequence: TGTGCCAGCAGCTTTGGCGCGGGACTCTCGGGCGAGCAGTACTTC. This gives the protein CASSFGAGLSGEQYF.

This chain joins TRBV6-4 and TRBJ2-3, with D perhaps given as TRBD1 or TRBD2 (5 bases each). Germline V gene lookup returns CDR1 MRHNA and CDR2 SNTAGT. The CDR3 runs to 16 residues. Trimming stripped 3 bases from V and 5 bases from J, with 18 bases between. In nucleotides, the CDR3 is TGTGCCAGCAGTGAACACCCGGACAAGGGAGTAGATACGCAGTATTTT. This codes for CASSEHPDKGVDTQYF.

This CDR3 is CASSPGGDSNQPQHF. DNA of the CDR3: TGTGCCAGCAGCCCTGGGGGGGATAGCAATCAGCCCCAGCATTTT. This chain uses TRBV7-9 with TRBJ1-5; D is perhaps TRBD1 (5 bases). Trimming took off 5 bases at V and 0 bases at J, with 11 bases between the two ends. CDR1 and CDR2 (germline): SEHNR, FQNEAQ (reference sequence). There are 15 residues in the CDR3.

This rearrangement joins TRBV9 to TRBJ1-6; 7 bases map to TRBD1. Germline CDR1 and CDR2: SGDLS and YYNGEE. After removal of 3 bases from V and 13 bases from J, the junction contained 13 bases not matched to a gene. The CDR3 extends over 15 amino acids. This CDR3 is CASSAGGTAVDPLHF. CDR3 sequence (DNA): TGTGCCAGCAGCGCGGGGGGGACAGCGGTAGATCCCCTCCACTTT.